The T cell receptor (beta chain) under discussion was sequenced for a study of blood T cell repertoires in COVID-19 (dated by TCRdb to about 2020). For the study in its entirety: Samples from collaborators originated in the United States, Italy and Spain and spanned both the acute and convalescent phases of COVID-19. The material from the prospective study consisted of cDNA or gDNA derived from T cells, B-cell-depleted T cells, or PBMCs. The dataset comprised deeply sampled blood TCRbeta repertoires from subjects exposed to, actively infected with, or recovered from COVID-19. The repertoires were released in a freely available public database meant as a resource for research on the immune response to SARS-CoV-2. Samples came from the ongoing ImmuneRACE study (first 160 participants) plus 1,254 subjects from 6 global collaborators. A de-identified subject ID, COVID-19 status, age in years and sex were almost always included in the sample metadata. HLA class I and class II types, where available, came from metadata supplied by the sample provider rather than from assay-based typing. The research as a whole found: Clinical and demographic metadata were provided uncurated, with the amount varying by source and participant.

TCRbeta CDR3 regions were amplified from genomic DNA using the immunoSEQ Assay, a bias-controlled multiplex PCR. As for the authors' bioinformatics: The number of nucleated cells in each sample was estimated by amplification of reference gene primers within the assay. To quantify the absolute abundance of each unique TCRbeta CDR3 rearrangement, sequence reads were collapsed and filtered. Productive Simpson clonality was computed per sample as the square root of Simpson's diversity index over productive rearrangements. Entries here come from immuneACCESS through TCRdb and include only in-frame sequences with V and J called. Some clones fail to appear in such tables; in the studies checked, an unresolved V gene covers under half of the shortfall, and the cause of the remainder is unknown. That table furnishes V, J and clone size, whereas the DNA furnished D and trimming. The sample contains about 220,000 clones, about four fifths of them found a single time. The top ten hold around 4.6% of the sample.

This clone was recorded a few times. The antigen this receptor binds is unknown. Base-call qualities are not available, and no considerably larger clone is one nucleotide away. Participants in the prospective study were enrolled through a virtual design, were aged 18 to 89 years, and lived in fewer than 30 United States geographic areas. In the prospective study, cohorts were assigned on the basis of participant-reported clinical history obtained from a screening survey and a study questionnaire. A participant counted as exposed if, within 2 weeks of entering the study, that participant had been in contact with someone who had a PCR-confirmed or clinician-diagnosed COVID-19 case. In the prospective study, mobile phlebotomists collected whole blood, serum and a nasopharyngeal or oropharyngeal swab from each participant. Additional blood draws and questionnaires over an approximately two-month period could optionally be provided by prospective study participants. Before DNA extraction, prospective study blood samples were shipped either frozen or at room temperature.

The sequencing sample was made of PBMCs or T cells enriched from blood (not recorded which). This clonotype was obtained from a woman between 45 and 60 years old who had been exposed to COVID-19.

CDR3 protein: CASSALGQGKSPLHF. The nucleotide sequence is TGTGCCAGCAGCGCCCTTGGACAGGGGAAATCACCCCTCCACTTT. The V and J genes are TRBV11-1 and TRBJ1-6, with 9 bases aligning to TRBD1. Ends trimmed: V by 5 bases, J by 10 bases; bases unmatched to a gene: 9. Including the terminal cysteine and phenylalanine, the CDR3 comprises 15 residues. Only the CDR3 part of the read is kept: 45 bases, read in frame from the first base. CDR1 and CDR2 were assigned from the germline V gene (reference sequence) as SGHAT and FQDESV.